A selection of T cell receptor beta chains follows, all from one sample in a study of T cells in narcolepsy. Libraries were prepared by immunoSEQ multiplex PCR; TCRdb keeps only in-frame clonotypes and omits some of them. The sample has fewer than 40,000 clones; about four fifths are singletons. The sequencing sample was made of memory (CD45RA-) CD4+ T cells from blood. The receptors stem from a human donor in good health. Each CDR3 is given with its conserved first and last residue. The D gene is left open where the match is weak. Size tells how often a clone was seen (once, few, many) or the class of an expanded clone, and some rows leave it out.

TRBV12-5	11	-	once	TRBJ2-3	TGTGCTAGTGGTACTCTTGATACGCAGTATTTT	CASGTLDTQYF
TRBV9	15	-	-	TRBJ2-3	TGTGCCAGCAGCCTTAACGAGGGCCGCACAGATACGCAGTATTTT	CASSLNEGRTDTQYF
TRBV6-1	13	-	-	TRBJ1-4	TGTGCCAGCAGGCACCCGACGGACGAAAAACTGTTTTTT	CASRHPTDEKLFF
TRBV28	14	-	-	TRBJ2-1	TGTGCCAGCAGCGAGAATAGGGGGGCGGGGGAGCAGTTCTTC	CASSENRGAGEQFF
TRBV10-2	14	-	-	TRBJ2-6	TGCGCCAGCAGGGACATCTCTGGGGCCAACGTCCTGACTTTC	CASRDISGANVLTF
TRBV5-6	15	TRBD1	-	TRBJ1-1	TGTGCCAGCAGCCCGGACAGGGCCTCGAACACTGAAGCTTTCTTT	CASSPDRASNTEAFF
TRBV18	15	TRBD2	-	TRBJ2-2	TGTGCCAGCTCAGCGGGACTAGCGTACACCGGGGAGCTGTTTTTT	CASSAGLAYTGELFF
TRBV29-1	12	TRBD2	once	TRBJ2-3	TGCAGCGTTAGCGGGGGGACAGATACGCAGTATTTT	CSVSGGTDTQYF
TRBV30	16	-	few	TRBJ1-2	TGTGCCTGGAGTGTACTTTTAGGGGGATTACTCTATGGCTACACCTTC	CAWSVLLGGLLYGYTF
TRBV6-6	12	-	-	TRBJ1-1	TGTGCCAGCAGTACGGTGAACACTGAAGCTTTCTTT	CASSTVNTEAFF
TRBV2	15	TRBD1	-	TRBJ1-4	TGTGCCAGCAGTCCACCGGGACAGGGAACTGAAAAACTGTTTTTT	CASSPPGQGTEKLFF